This is a list of T cell receptor beta chains from one sample in a study of shared clonotypes between healthy human individuals. Profiled with immunoSEQ multiplex PCR; TCRdb holds only in-frame clones, not every one. The sample records fewer than 2.5 million clones, roughly 93% being singletons. The specimen was naive CD4+ T cells from PBMCs. These receptors came from a man between 18 and 35 years old in good health. Some clones in this sample may be carry-over from other donors' samples. CDR3s include the opening cysteine and the closing phenylalanine or tryptophan. A D gene is named only where the DNA matches it firmly. Size is omitted from some rows. Given values are once, few, many or a class for expanded clones.

j_call v_call clone_size d_call cdr3_aa cdr3_nt
TRBJ2-2 TRBV29-1 . . CSVYSTGELFF TGCAGCGTTTACTCCACCGGGGAGCTGTTTTTT
TRBJ1-2 TRBV28 . . CASSLTGQTYYGYTF TGTGCCAGCAGTTTAACAGGACAGACCTACTATGGCTACACCTTC
TRBJ1-2 TRBV4-3 . . CASSQDEAGTYGYTF TGCGCCAGCAGCCAAGATGAGGCAGGGACCTATGGCTACACCTTC
TRBJ2-7 TRBV4-2 . TRBD2 CASSQDLRLAGSYEQYF TGTGCCAGCAGCCAAGATCTCCGGCTAGCGGGATCCTACGAGCAGTACTTC
TRBJ1-6 TRBV28 . TRBD1 CASTLQGVKDSPLHF TGTGCCAGCACCCTCCAGGGGGTGAAGGATTCACCCCTCCACTTT
TRBJ2-3 TRBV9 . . CASSVGGTQYF TGTGCCAGCAGCGTAGGTGGTACGCAGTATTTT
TRBJ2-1 TRBV5-8 . TRBD2 CASSSPAGTSGRDEQFF TGTGCCAGCAGCTCGCCGGCCGGGACTAGCGGGAGAGATGAGCAGTTCTTC
TRBJ2-3 TRBV19 . . CASSIAFSSDTQYF TGTGCCAGTAGTATCGCATTTAGTTCAGATACGCAGTATTTT
TRBJ2-1 TRBV5-1 . . CASSYDRPSYNEQFF TGCGCCAGCAGCTACGACAGGCCCTCCTACAATGAGCAGTTCTTC
TRBJ1-1 TRBV6-5 few . CASSYSRETEAFF TGTGCCAGCAGTTACTCCAGGGAGACTGAAGCTTTCTTT
TRBJ2-5 TRBV7-2 . TRBD1 CASTKIGQGLTTQYF TGTGCCAGCACCAAAATCGGACAGGGACTTACGACCCAGTACTTC
TRBJ2-3 TRBV27 . . CASSNEGDTQYF TGTGCCAGCAGTAACGAGGGTGATACGCAGTATTTT
TRBJ1-4 TRBV2 once TRBD1 CASSSGTGGGRSEKLFF TGTGCCAGCAGTTCCGGGACAGGGGGGGGTAGGTCAGAAAAACTGTTTTTT
TRBJ2-7 TRBV15 . TRBD1 CATSVGQGINYEQYF TGTGCCACCAGCGTAGGACAGGGTATAAATTACGAGCAGTACTTC
TRBJ1-2 TRBV19 . . CGAGSYYGYTF TGTGGCGCAGGGAGCTATTATGGCTACACCTTC
TRBJ2-7 TRBV7-9 . TRBD2 CASSTLLAGKGEQYF TGTGCCAGCAGCACCTTACTAGCGGGAAAAGGCGAGCAGTACTTC
TRBJ1-1 TRBV30 . . CAWLLRGGTEAFF TGTGCCTGGTTATTGAGGGGGGGTACTGAAGCTTTCTTT
TRBJ2-5 TRBV30 . TRBD2 CAWRETSGRETQYF TGTGCCTGGAGGGAAACTAGCGGGAGAGAGACCCAGTACTTC
TRBJ2-3 TRBV29-1 few TRBD1 CSVAGTGATDTQYF TGCAGCGTCGCCGGGACAGGGGCGACAGATACGCAGTATTTT
TRBJ2-7 TRBV7-3 . . CASSLLATQTEQYF TGTGCCAGCAGCTTATTAGCCACCCAGACGGAGCAGTACTTC
TRBJ2-7 TRBV7-2 . TRBD2 CASSTSGRDPYEQYF TGTGCCAGCAGCACTAGCGGGAGGGACCCCTACGAGCAGTACTTC
TRBJ2-7 TRBV6-5 . . CASSYSLEGYEQYF TGTGCCAGCAGTTACTCTCTGGAGGGCTACGAGCAGTACTTC
TRBJ2-1 TRBV10-3 . TRBD2 CAISSGRAVEQFF TGTGCCATCAGTAGCGGGAGGGCCGTTGAGCAGTTCTTC
TRBJ2-3 TRBV9 . . CASSVAPGGTDTQYF TGTGCCAGCAGCGTAGCGCCAGGGGGCACAGATACGCAGTATTTT
TRBJ1-2 TRBV6-6 . . CASVQGRNYGYTF TGTGCCAGTGTCCAGGGCAGGAACTATGGCTACACCTTC
TRBJ2-5 TRBV5-4 . . CASSLASELETQYF TGTGCCAGCAGCTTGGCAAGTGAGTTGGAGACCCAGTACTTC
TRBJ2-7 TRBV5-1 . . CASSLRGKGYEQYF TGCGCCAGCAGCTTGCGAGGTAAAGGTTACGAGCAGTACTTC
TRBJ1-1 TRBV7-9 . . CASSLVDTMNTEAFF TGTGCCAGCAGCTTAGTCGACACAATGAACACTGAAGCTTTCTTT
TRBJ1-1 TRBV29-1 . . CSVRGGSNTEAFF TGCAGCGTACGAGGGGGGAGTAACACTGAAGCTTTCTTT
TRBJ2-5 TRBV10-3 . . CATREVAEGKTQYF TGTGCCACCAGGGAGGTAGCGGAGGGCAAGACCCAGTACTTC
TRBJ1-1 TRBV14 few . CASSQGLDTEAFF TGTGCCAGCAGCCAAGGGCTGGACACTGAAGCTTTCTTT
TRBJ1-4 TRBV6-6 . . CASTPSATNEKLFF TGTGCCAGCACCCCCAGTGCAACTAATGAAAAACTGTTTTTT
TRBJ2-7 TRBV11-3 . . CASSSGGLDYEQYF TGTGCCAGCAGCTCCGGTGGGCTCGACTACGAGCAGTACTTC
TRBJ2-7 TRBV28 . . CASSLWAYEQYF TGTGCCAGCAGTCTGTGGGCCTACGAGCAGTACTTC
TRBJ1-1 TRBV7-2 . . CASSPLGANTEAFF TGTGCCAGCAGCCCCCTCGGGGCCAACACTGAAGCTTTCTTT
TRBJ1-1 TRBV11-2 . . CASSLVPGTEAFF TGTGCCAGCAGCTTAGTCCCCGGGACTGAAGCTTTCTTT
TRBJ1-5 TRBV7-8 . . CASSKTGDQPQHF TGTGCCAGCAGCAAAACTGGGGATCAGCCCCAGCATTTT
TRBJ2-3 TRBV7-9 . TRBD2 CASSQLAGVSTQYF TGTGCCAGCAGCCAACTAGCGGGAGTCAGCACGCAGTATTTT
TRBJ1-1 TRBV10-1 . . CASSARLNTEAFF TGCGCCAGCAGCGCCAGACTGAACACTGAAGCTTTCTTT
TRBJ1-2 TRBV2 . TRBD1 CANKDRADDGYTF TGTGCCAACAAAGACAGGGCGGATGATGGCTACACCTTC
TRBJ2-7 TRBV28 . TRBD2 CASSGGGLEGGLYEQYF TGTGCCAGCAGTGGGGGAGGGTTGGAAGGCGGCCTCTACGAGCAGTACTTC
TRBJ2-1 TRBV11-2 . . CASSATSVHNEQFF TGTGCCAGCAGCGCGACTAGTGTCCACAATGAGCAGTTCTTC
TRBJ2-7 TRBV7-8 . TRBD2 CASSRRGAGDTREQYF TGTGCCAGCAGCCGAAGGGGAGCGGGAGATACGAGGGAGCAGTACTTC
TRBJ2-1 TRBV5-1 . . CASKAPGTLAPHEQFF TGCGCCAGCAAGGCCCCGGGAACCTTGGCCCCCCATGAGCAGTTCTTC
TRBJ2-7 TRBV28 . TRBD2 CASSPPWAGGFPPEQYF TGTGCCAGCAGCCCCCCCTGGGCGGGAGGGTTCCCCCCCGAGCAGTACTTC
TRBJ1-3 TRBV9 . TRBD1 CASSRGQALSGNTIYF TGTGCCAGCAGCAGGGGACAGGCGCTCTCTGGAAACACCATATATTTT
TRBJ2-5 TRBV5-1 . . CASSGRTGAWETQYF TGCGCCAGCAGCGGACGGACTGGTGCGTGGGAGACCCAGTACTTC
TRBJ1-2 TRBV28 . . CASGSWGNYGYTF TGTGCCAGCGGCTCTTGGGGGAACTATGGCTACACCTTC
TRBJ2-3 TRBV5-6 . . CASSLGGQGYTDTQYF TGTGCCAGCAGCTTGGGGGGGCAGGGGTACACAGATACGCAGTATTTT
TRBJ1-1 TRBV7-3 . TRBD1 CASSLTGQGLTFF TGTGCCAGCAGTCTCACGGGACAGGGTTTAACTTTCTTT
TRBJ1-1 TRBV27 . . CASSLGYPNTEAFF TGTGCCAGCAGTTTAGGGTACCCGAACACTGAAGCTTTCTTT
TRBJ1-5 TRBV27 few . CASSLLGQPQHF TGTGCCAGCAGTTTATTGGGTCAGCCCCAGCATTTT
TRBJ1-1 TRBV6-6 . . CASSATLGKGNTEAFF TGTGCCAGCAGTGCAACACTGGGTAAGGGGAACACTGAAGCTTTCTTT
TRBJ1-4 TRBV6-6 . TRBD1 CASRSRTGPGEKLFF TGTGCCAGCAGGTCCCGGACAGGTCCGGGTGAAAAACTGTTTTTT
TRBJ2-3 TRBV29-1 . TRBD1 CSVGQAASTDTQYF TGCAGCGTAGGACAGGCCGCTAGCACAGATACGCAGTATTTT